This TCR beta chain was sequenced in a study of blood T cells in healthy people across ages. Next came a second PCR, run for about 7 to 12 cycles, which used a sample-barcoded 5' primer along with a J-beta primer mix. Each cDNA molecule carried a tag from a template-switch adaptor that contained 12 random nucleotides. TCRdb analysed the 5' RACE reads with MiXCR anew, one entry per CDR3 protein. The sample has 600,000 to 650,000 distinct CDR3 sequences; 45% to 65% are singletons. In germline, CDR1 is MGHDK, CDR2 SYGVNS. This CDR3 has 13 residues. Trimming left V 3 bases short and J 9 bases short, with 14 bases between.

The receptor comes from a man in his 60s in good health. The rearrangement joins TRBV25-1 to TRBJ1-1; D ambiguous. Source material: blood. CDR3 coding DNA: TGTGCCAGCAGTGATCCTCGACGGTCGAAAGCTTTCTTT. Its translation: CASSDPRRSKAFF.